This T cell receptor beta chain was sequenced for a study of blood T cell repertoires in COVID-19. Study as a whole: Sites in the United States, Italy and Spain provided acute and convalescent COVID-19 samples. PBMCs, B-cell-depleted T cells, or T cells were the source of the cDNA or gDNA that made up the material.

The CDR3 covers 17 residues. V dropped 2 bases and J dropped 3 bases, with 16 bases sitting between them. Germline V CDR1 and CDR2: KGHSH, LQKENI. Per the study methods: Amplification from reference gene primers served as the basis for estimated nucleated cell counts. Produced via immunoSEQ multiplex PCR; TCRdb's table is partial and in-frame only. V and J calls and clone size are copied from that table; D and trimming were computed from the DNA. The sample includes about 150,000 clones, approximately 90% of them seen just once. The sequence came from a man in his fifties or sixties who had recovered from COVID-19. The chain recombines TRBV18 with TRBJ2-2, with a weak D call TRBD1 (7 bases). The specimen sequenced was peripheral blood. CDR3 loop: CASSPEWTGGDTGELFF. The CDR3, as DNA: TGTGCCAGCTCACCAGAGTGGACAGGAGGGGACACCGGGGAGCTGTTTTTT. Complete variable domain (other parts from reference TRBV18 and TRBJ2-2): NAGVMQNPRHLVRRRGQEARLRCSPMKGHSHVYWYRQLPEEGLKFMVYLQKENIIDESGMPKERFSAEFPKEGPSILRIQQVVRGDSAAYFCASSPEWTGGDTGELFFGEGSRLTVL.